One sample yielded the 16 T cell receptor beta chains listed below, sequenced in a study of shared clonotypes between healthy human individuals (dated by TCRdb to about 2020). The library was made by the immunoSEQ multiplex PCR assay. TCRdb limited this immuneACCESS table to in-frame rearrangements with V and J called. A share of clones is missing; checked studies link under half to unresolved V genes, and the rest is unexplained. Here the sample has about 2.4 million clones; roughly 93% occur a single time. 0.36% of the sample is taken by the ten largest. The sample comprised naive CD4+ T cells from PBMCs. The sample's cell subset or site, from its label and the paper: CD45RA+ positively selected. These receptor sequences come from a young man in good health. Some clones in this sample may be carry-over from other donors' samples.

The V call is TRBV5-6, the J call TRBJ2-2, with 10 bases that match TRBD1. Trimming took 3 bases from V and 4 from J; bases not matched to a gene: 6. The germline V gene encodes CDR1 SGHDT and CDR2 YYEEEE. This CDR3 spans 16 amino acids. CDR3: CASSYGTGAVTGELFF. In nucleotides, the CDR3 is TGTGCCAGCAGCTATGGGACAGGGGCGGTCACCGGGGAGCTGTTTTTT.

This clone was seen a handful of times. The chain combines TRBV30 with TRBJ1-1; the D is unclear. The CDR3 is 13 residues long. V gave up 2 bases and J gave up 0 bases, with 7 bases separating them. Germline V lookup: CDR1 GTSNPN, CDR2 SVGIG (reference sequence). The CDR3 coding sequence is TGTGCCTGGAGTCCTCGGTTGAACACTGAAGCTTTCTTT. It encodes CAWSPRLNTEAFF.

This clone was seen only once. This chain links TRBV28 with TRBJ2-1, with a weak D call TRBD1 (7 bases). CDR3 length: 13 residues. Germline assignment: CDR1 MDHEN and CDR2 SYDVKM. The germline V and J ends were trimmed by 5 bases and 9 bases, with 14 bases remaining between them. CDR3 region: CASSPPQGGEQFF. The DNA of the CDR3 is TGTGCCAGCAGTCCTCCTCAGGGGGGTGAGCAGTTCTTC. The whole variable domain, remainder taken from reference TRBV28 and TRBJ2-1, is DVKVTQSSRYLVKRTGEKVFLECVQDMDHENMFWYRQDPGLGLRLIYFSYDVKMKEKGDIPEGYSVSREKKERFSLILESASTNQTSMYLCASSPPQGGEQFFGPGTRLTVL.

The chain is built from TRBV4-1 and TRBJ2-3; maybe TRBD1 (9 bases). V shed 0 bases and J shed 4 bases, with 29 bases lying between them. This CDR3 is built from 21 residues. Germline lookup yields CDR1 MGHRA and CDR2 YSYEKL. The CDR3 DNA reads TGCGCCAGCAGCCAAGATATAATTCAGCAAACAGGGGGCGGGGGGCCAGATACGCAGTATTTT. Its translation: CASSQDIIQQTGGGGPDTQYF.

The V and J genes are TRBV28 and TRBJ2-1; possible D gene TRBD2, 6 bases. This CDR3 comprises 19 residues. V lost 2 bases to trimming and J lost 1 base, with 21 bases between them. CDR1 and CDR2 from the germline V gene are MDHEN and SYDVKM. The DNA of the CDR3 is TGTGCCAGCAGTTTACAGCGGGCAGGGCGGGGCAGGTCCTACAATGAGCAGTTCTTC. Its translation: CASSLQRAGRGRSYNEQFF.

The chain recombines TRBV10-1 with TRBJ2-3; D could derive from TRBD1 or TRBD2 (5 bases each). V lost 4 bases, J lost 6 bases, and 11 bases lay in between. CDR1 and CDR2 from the germline V gene are WNHNN and SYGVQD (reference sequence). There are 13 residues in the CDR3. The CDR3 here is CASSALAGDTQYF. In DNA form, the CDR3 reads TGCGCCAGCAGTGCGCTAGCAGGGGATACGCAGTATTTT.

CDR3 nucleotides: TGTGCCAGCAGTGAAGGACATAGCGGGGGACGCACAGATACGCAGTATTTT. Its translation: CASSEGHSGGRTDTQYF. The rearrangement joins TRBV6-1 to TRBJ2-3; 9 positions agree with TRBD2. V was clipped by 1 base and J by 1 base; unmatched bases: 6. CDR1 is MNHNS and CDR2 is SASEGT in the germline V gene. The CDR3 is made up of 17 amino acids.

The rearrangement links TRBV9 to TRBJ2-3; D might be TRBD2 (6 bases). Germline lookup yields CDR1 SGDLS and CDR2 YYNGEE. Trimming stripped 6 bases from V and 6 bases from J, with 23 bases between. The CDR3 length is 16 residues. The CDR3 DNA reads TGTGCCAGCACCCCAGGCGGCGGGACCCCCGCCGATACGCAGTATTTT. Its protein product is CASTPGGGTPADTQYF. Supplemented by reference TRBV9 and TRBJ2-3, the full variable domain reads DSGVTQTPKHLITATGQRVTLRCSPRSGDLSVYWYQQSLDQGLQFLIQYYNGEERAKGNILERFSAQQFPDLHSELNLSSLELGDSALYFCASTPGGGTPADTQYFGPGTRLTVL.

V is TRBV7-6 and J is TRBJ2-7; D unclear. Germline lookup yields CDR1 SGHVS and CDR2 FNYEAQ. CDR3 length: 12 residues. V shed 4 bases and J shed 7 bases, with 11 bases lying between them. The CDR3 sequence: CASSSASREQYF. CDR3 sequence (DNA): TGTGCCAGCAGCTCCGCCTCGCGAGAGCAGTACTTC. The full variable domain, rest sourced from reference TRBV7-6 and TRBJ2-7, is GAGVSQSPRYKVTKRGQDVALRCDPISGHVSLYWYRQALGQGPEFLTYFNYEAQQDKSGLPNDRFSAERPEGSISTLTIQRTEQRDSAMYRCASSSASREQYFGPGTRLTVT.

The V and J genes are TRBV19 and TRBJ1-4; 7 bases match TRBD1. V was clipped by 5 bases and J by 8 bases; unmatched bases: 11. Germline CDR1 and CDR2: LNHDA and SQIVND (reference sequence). The CDR3 covers 15 residues. The CDR3 region has the DNA TGTGCCAGTAGTTCCCTCCGGGCAGGGGGAGAAAAACTGTTTTTT. Amino acids: CASSSLRAGGEKLFF. Full variable domain (missing parts from reference TRBV19 and TRBJ1-4): DGGITQSPKYLFRKEGQNVTLSCEQNLNHDAMYWYRQDPGQGLRLIYYSQIVNDFQKGDIAEGYSVSREKKESFPLTVTSAQKNPTAFYLCASSSLRAGGEKLFFGSGTQLSVL.

V is TRBV14 and J is TRBJ1-2; tentative D call: TRBD1 (5 bases). Looked up from germline, CDR1 is SGHDN and CDR2 is FVKESK. CDR3 length equals 15 residues. Trimming pared 2 bases from V and 7 bases from J, leaving 17 bases between. In DNA form, the CDR3 reads TGTGCCAGCAGCCAAAGAACAGGAGCTATACCTGGCTACACCTTC. This translates into CASSQRTGAIPGYTF.

The chain couples TRBV5-4 to TRBJ1-5, with a possible D match to TRBD1 (6 bases). This CDR3 is 18 amino acids long. Germline V gene lookup returns CDR1 SGHNT and CDR2 YYREEE (reference sequence). Trimming removed 0 bases from V and 0 bases from J, with 16 bases in between. In DNA, the CDR3 is TGTGCCAGCAGCTTGGAAGCCGCAGGGGCCTATAGCAATCAGCCCCAGCATTTT. This sequence encodes CASSLEAAGAYSNQPQHF.

The chain combines TRBV25-1 with TRBJ2-5; D gene ambiguous. The CDR3 is made up of 12 amino acids. V shed 1 base and J shed 4 bases, with 4 bases lying between them. CDR1 and CDR2 from the germline V gene are MGHDK and SYGVNS. DNA of the CDR3: TGTGCCAGCAGTGAATTAGGAGAGACCCAGTACTTC. It is translated as CASSELGETQYF.

Note on this clone: Its ends do not fully match the called genes, so a read error is possible. The chain couples TRBV7-9 to TRBJ2-7; 7 bases match TRBD1. The germline gives CDR1 SEHNR, CDR2 FQNEAQ (reference sequence). This CDR3 region has 12 residues. This chain's CDR3 is CASSEGYRGLSF. The CDR3 coding sequence is TGTGCCAGCAGCGAAGGATACAGGGGTTTGAGCTTC.

This clone was detected only a few times. This chain links TRBV28 with TRBJ1-1; no clear D. The CDR3 extends over 13 amino acids. The germline gives CDR1 MDHEN, CDR2 SYDVKM. V lost 1 base, J lost 4 bases, and 7 bases lay in between. In DNA, the CDR3 is TGTGCCAGCAGTTTATTGGCGGGCACTGAAGCTTTCTTT. Translating it yields CASSLLAGTEAFF.

V is TRBV5-1 and J is TRBJ2-7; D unclear. V shed 3 bases and J shed 2 bases, with 12 bases lying between them. Germline CDR1 reads SGHRS; CDR2 reads YFSETQ. CDR3 length equals 14 residues. The CDR3 protein is CASSSGLVTYEQYF. CDR3 nucleotide sequence: TGCGCCAGCAGCTCGGGCCTAGTTACCTACGAGCAGTACTTC.